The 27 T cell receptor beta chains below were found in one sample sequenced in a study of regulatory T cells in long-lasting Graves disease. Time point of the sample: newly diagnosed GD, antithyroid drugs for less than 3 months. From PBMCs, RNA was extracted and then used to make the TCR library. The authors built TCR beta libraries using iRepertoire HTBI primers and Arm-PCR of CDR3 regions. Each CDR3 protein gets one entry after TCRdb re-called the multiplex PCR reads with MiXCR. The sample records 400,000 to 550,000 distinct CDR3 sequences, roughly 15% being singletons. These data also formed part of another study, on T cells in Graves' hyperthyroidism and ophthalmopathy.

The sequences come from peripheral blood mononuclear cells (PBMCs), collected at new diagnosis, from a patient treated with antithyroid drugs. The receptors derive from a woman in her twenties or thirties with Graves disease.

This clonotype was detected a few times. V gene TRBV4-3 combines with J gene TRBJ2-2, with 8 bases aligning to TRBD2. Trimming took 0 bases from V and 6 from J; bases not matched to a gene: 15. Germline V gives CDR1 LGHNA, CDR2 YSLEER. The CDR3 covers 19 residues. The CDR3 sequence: CASSQEAEKGLVYPGELFF. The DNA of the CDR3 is TGCGCCAGCAGCCAAGAGGCGGAGAAGGGACTAGTGTATCCCGGGGAGCTGTTTTTT.

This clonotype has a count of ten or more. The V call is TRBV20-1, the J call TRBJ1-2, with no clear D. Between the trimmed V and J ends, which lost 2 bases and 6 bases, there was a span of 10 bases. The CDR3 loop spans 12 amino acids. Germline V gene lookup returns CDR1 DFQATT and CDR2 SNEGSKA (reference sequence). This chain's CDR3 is CSARSGENGYTF. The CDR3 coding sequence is TGCAGTGCTAGAAGTGGAGAAAATGGCTACACCTTC.

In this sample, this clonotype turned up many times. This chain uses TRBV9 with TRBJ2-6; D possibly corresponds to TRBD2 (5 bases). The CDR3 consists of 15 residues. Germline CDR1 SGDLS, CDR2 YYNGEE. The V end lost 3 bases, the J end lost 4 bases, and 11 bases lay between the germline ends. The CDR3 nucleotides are TGTGCCAGCAGCGGGGAGTCAGGAGGGGCCAACGTCCTGACTTTC. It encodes CASSGESGGANVLTF.

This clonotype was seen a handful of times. The chain's CDR3 is CASSLVVSTEAFF. The CDR3 DNA reads as TGTGCCAGCAGCTTGGTTGTGAGCACTGAAGCTTTCTTT. This chain connects TRBV5-6 to TRBJ1-1, with unresolved D. The CDR3 consists of 13 residues. V gave up 0 bases and J gave up 4 bases, with 7 bases separating them. The germline gives CDR1 SGHDT, CDR2 YYEEEE.

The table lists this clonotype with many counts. The CDR3 is CASSPGSFAVTTQQYF. CDR3 in DNA: TGTGCCAGCTCCCCTGGCAGTTTTGCTGTTACTACCCAGCAGTACTTC. The V call is TRBV18, the J call TRBJ2-7; no definite D call. V was shortened by 6 bases and J by 8 bases, with 26 bases between the two germline ends. CDR1 is KGHSH, CDR2 LQKENI, per germline. CDR3 size: 16 residues.

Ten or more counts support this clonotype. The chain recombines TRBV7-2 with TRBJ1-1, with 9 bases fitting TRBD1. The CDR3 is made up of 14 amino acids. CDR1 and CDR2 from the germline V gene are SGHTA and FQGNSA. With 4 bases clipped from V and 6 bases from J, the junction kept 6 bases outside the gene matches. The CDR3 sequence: CASSYEQGAPEAFF. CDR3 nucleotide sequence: TGTGCCAGCAGCTACGAACAGGGGGCCCCTGAAGCTTTCTTT.

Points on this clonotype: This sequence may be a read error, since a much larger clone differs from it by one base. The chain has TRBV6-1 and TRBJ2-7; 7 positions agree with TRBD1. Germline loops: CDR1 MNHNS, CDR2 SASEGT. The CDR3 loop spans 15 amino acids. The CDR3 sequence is CAGSQVQGISYEQYF. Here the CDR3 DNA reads TGTGCCGGCAGTCAGGTACAGGGGATTTCCTACGAGCAGTACTTC.

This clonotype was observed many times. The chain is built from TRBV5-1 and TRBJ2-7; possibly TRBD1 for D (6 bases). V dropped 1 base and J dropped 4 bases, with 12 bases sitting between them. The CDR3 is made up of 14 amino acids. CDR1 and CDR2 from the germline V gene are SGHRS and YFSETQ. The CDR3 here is CASSLIAGEYEQYF. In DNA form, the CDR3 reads TGCGCCAGCAGCTTGATCGCAGGGGAATACGAGCAGTACTTC.

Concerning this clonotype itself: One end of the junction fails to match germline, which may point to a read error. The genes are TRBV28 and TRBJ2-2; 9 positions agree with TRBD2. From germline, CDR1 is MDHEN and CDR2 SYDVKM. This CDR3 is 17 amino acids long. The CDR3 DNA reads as TGTGCCAGCAGTTTATGGAGACTAGCGGAAGGACCCGGGGAGCCGTTTTTT. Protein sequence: CASSLWRLAEGPGEPFF.

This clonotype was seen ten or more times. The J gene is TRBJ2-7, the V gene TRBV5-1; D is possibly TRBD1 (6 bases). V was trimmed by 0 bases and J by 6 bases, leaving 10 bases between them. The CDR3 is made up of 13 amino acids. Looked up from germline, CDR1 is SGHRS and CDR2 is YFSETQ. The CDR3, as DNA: TGCGCCAGCAGCTTGGATGGGGGCGGCGAGCAGTACTTC. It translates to CASSLDGGGEQYF.

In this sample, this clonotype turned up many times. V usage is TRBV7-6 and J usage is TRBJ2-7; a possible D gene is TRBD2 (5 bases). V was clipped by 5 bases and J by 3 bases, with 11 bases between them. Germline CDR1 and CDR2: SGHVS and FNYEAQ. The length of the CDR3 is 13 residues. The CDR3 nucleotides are TGTGCCAGCAGCCCAGCGGAGAACTACGAGCAGTACTTC. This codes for CASSPAENYEQYF.

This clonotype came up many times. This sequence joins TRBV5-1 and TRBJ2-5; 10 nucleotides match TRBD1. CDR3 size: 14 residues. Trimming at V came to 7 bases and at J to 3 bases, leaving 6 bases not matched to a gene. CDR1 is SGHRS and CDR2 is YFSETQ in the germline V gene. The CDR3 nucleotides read TGCGCCAGCTGGACAGGGGGACCAGAAGAGACCCAGTACTTC. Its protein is CASWTGGPEETQYF.

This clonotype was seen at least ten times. CDR3 coding DNA: TGTGCCAGCAGCCAAGACGTAGCGGGAGGGGGGAATGAGCAGTTCTTC. This gives the protein CASSQDVAGGGNEQFF. J is TRBJ2-1 and V is TRBV3-1; 11 bases match TRBD2. The CDR3 runs 16 residues. The ends lost 0 bases at V and 7 bases at J; junction bases unmatched: 5. Germline lookup yields CDR1 LGHDT and CDR2 YNNKEL (reference sequence).

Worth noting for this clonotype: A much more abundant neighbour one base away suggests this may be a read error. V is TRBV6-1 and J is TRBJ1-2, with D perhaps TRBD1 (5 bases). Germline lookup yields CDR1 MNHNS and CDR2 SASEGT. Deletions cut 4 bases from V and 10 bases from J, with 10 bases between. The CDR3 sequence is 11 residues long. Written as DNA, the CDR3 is TGTGCCAGCAGTGGCGACAGAGTCTACACCTTC. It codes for CASSGDRVYTF.

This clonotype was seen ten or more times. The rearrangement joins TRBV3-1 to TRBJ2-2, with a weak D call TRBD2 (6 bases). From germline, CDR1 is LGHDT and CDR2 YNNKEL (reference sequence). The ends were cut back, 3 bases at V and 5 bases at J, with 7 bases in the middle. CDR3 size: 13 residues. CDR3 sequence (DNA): TGTGCCAGCAGCCAGGAGGGGACCGGGGAGCTGTTTTTT. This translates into CASSQEGTGELFF.

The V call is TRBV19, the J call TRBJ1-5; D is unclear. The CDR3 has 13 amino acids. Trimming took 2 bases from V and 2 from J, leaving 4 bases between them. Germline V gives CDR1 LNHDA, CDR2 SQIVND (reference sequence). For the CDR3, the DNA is TGTGCCAGTAGTATACGGGGCAATCAGCCCCAGCATTTT. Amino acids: CASSIRGNQPQHF. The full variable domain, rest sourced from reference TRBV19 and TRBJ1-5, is DGGITQSPKYLFRKEGQNVTLSCEQNLNHDAMYWYRQDPGQGLRLIYYSQIVNDFQKGDIAEGYSVSREKKESFPLTVTSAQKNPTAFYLCASSIRGNQPQHFGDGTRLSIL.

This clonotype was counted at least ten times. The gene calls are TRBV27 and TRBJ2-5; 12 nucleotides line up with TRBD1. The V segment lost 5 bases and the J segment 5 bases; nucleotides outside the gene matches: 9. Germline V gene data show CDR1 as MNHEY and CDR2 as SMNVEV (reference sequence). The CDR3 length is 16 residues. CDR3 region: CASSLTGTGGAETQYF. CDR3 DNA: TGTGCCAGCAGTCTCACCGGGACAGGGGGCGCGGAGACCCAGTACTTC.

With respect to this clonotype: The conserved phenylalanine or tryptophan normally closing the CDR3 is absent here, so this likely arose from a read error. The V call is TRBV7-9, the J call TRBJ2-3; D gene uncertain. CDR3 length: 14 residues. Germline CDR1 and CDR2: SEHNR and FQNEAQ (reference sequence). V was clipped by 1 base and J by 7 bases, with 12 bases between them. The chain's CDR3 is CASSLGTSANTQYL. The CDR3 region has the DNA TGTGCCAGCAGCTTAGGAACCTCCGCTAATACGCAGTATCTT.

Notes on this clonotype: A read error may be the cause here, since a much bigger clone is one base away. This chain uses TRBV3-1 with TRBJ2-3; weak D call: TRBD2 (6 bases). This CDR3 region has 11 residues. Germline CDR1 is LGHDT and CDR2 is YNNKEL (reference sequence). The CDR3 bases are TGTGCCAGCGGGAGGCTAGATAGGCAGTATTTT. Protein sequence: CASGRLDRQYF.

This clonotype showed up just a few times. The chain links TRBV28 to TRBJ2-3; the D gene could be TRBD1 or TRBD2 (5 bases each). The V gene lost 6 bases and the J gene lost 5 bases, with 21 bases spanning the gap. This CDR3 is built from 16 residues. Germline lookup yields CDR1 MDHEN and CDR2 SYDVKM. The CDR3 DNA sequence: TGTGCCAGCAGCTTTCGGGACCCCGGCGGCGGAGATACGCAGTATTTT. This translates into CASSFRDPGGGDTQYF. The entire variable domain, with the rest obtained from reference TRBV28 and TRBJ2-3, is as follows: DVKVTQSSRYLVKRTGEKVFLECVQDMDHENMFWYRQDPGLGLRLIYFSYDVKMKEKGDIPEGYSVSREKKERFSLILESASTNQTSMYLCASSFRDPGGGDTQYFGPGTRLTVL.

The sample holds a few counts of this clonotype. The CDR3 DNA reads TGTGCCAGCAGCCAATCTAGATTGGGAGATACGCAGTATTTT. Translating it yields CASSQSRLGDTQYF. V gene TRBV4-2 combines with J gene TRBJ2-3; D unclear. Germline V CDR1 and CDR2: LGHNA, YNFKEQ. With 2 bases removed from V and 5 bases from J, the gap between germline ends came to 11 bases. This CDR3 spans 14 amino acids.

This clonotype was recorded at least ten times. The CDR3 region is CASSPGGDREASEQFF. The CDR3 DNA reads TGTGCCAGCAGCCCCGGTGGGGACAGGGAGGCAAGTGAGCAGTTCTTC. The rearrangement joins TRBV12-3 or TRBV12-4 to TRBJ2-1; 9 bases map to TRBD1. The CDR3 has 16 residues. J lost 9 bases, V lost 6 bases, and 15 bases had no gene match.

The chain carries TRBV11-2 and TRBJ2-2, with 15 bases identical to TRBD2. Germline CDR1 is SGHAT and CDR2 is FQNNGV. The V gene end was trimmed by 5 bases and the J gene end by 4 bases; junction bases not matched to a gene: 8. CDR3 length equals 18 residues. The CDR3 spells CASSLGLAGGPGTGELFF. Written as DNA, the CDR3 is TGTGCCAGCAGCCTTGGACTAGCGGGAGGGCCCGGCACCGGGGAGCTGTTTTTT.

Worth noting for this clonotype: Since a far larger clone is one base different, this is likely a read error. Here the CDR3 DNA reads TGTGCCAGCGGCCAAAGTCTAACTGAAGCTTTCTTT. It is translated as CASGQSLTEAFF. The chain recombines TRBV3-1 with TRBJ2-3; D gene uncertain. The tail of the sequence fits TRBJ1-1 better, so the J call may be wrong. CDR3 length: 12 residues. The germline V gene has CDR1 LGHDT and CDR2 YNNKEL (reference sequence).

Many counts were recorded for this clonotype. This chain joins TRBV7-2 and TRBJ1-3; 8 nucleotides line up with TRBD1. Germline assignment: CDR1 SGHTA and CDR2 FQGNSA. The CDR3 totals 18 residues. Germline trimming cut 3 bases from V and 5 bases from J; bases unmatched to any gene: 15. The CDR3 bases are TGTGCCAGCAGCTTTACCGGGACAGGTCCGAATCGGAGAAACACCATATATTTT. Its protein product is CASSFTGTGPNRRNTIYF.

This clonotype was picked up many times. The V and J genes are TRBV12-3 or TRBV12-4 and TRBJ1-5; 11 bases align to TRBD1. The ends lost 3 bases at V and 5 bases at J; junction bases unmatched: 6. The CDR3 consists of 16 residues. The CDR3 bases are TGTGCCAGCAGTTTGTCCGGGACAGGGGGTGATCAGCCCCAGCATTTT. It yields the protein CASSLSGTGGDQPQHF.

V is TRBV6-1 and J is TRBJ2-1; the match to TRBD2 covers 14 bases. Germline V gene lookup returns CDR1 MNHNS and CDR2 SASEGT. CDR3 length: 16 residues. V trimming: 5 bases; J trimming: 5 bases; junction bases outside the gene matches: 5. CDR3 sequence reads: CASSPGTSGRDNEQFF. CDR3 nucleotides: TGTGCCAGCAGTCCCGGGACTAGCGGGAGAGACAATGAGCAGTTCTTC.